The clone carrying this T cell receptor (beta chain) appeared many times. Its antigen is unidentified. The sample comes from a study of T-cell reconstitution after alpha-beta-depleted transplantation in children. Whole-study findings and limits: The origin of high day-60 TCRbeta diversity in some patients lay in surviving recipient T cells and thymic progenitors. Among T cells one year after transplant, newly produced cells accounted for most counts and diversity. Alpha-beta T cells about two months after transplant reportedly derived from several hundred expanded graft clones.

CDR3 length: 14 residues. Germline trimming cut 6 bases from V and 5 bases from J; bases unmatched to any gene: 7. Germline assignment: CDR1 SGHTA and CDR2 FQGTGA. TCRbeta library construction was performed incorporating unique molecular identifiers. One entry per CDR3 protein results from TCRdb running MiXCR on the PCR reads. The data contain about 440,000 distinct CDR3 sequences, over 40% of them seen just once; the ten biggest clones take up 27%. The sequence derives from a girl aged 2 to 10 with aplastic anemia, due to receive a stem cell transplant. This chain connects TRBV7-3 to TRBJ1-1; 9 nucleotides match TRBD1. Specimen: PBMCs, collected before TCRalphabeta/CD19-depleted stem cell transplant. The CDR3 region is CASSSTGTGTEAFF. The DNA of the CDR3 is TGTGCCAGCAGTTCGACCGGGACAGGGACTGAAGCTTTCTTT. Supplemented by reference TRBV7-3 and TRBJ1-1, the full variable domain reads GAGVSQTPSNKVTEKGKYVELRCDPISGHTALYWYRQSLGQGPEFLIYFQGTGAADDSGLPNDRFFAVRPEGSVSTLKIQRTERGDSAVYLCASSSTGTGTEAFFGQGTRLTVV.